The rows below give T cell receptor beta chains drawn from one sample of a study of response to subunit inactivated influenza vaccine. Via MiXCR, TCRdb re-called the RT-PCR reads, giving one row per CDR3 protein. Counted here are under 800,000 distinct CDR3 sequences, about 15% occurring once; the ten biggest clones make up approximately 6.5%. Sequencing was performed on PBMCs from blood, taken less than 15 days before vaccination. These receptors were collected from a man over 45 who received an inactivated influenza vaccine. Each CDR3 is given with its conserved first and last residue. Each record gives: clone size, D gene, J gene, V gene, CDR3 protein, CDR3 DNA. The D gene is left open where the match is weak. Some rows mark clone size as missing; the rest say once, few, many or name a class of expanded clone.

>few|TRBD1|TRBJ1-5|TRBV19
CASSYRGERNHPQHF
TGTGCCAGTAGTTACAGGGGGGAGCGCAATCACCCCCAGCATTTT
>once|-|TRBJ2-7|TRBV5-6
CASSYDNAGSEQYF
TGTGCCAGCAGCTATGACAACGCAGGTTCCGAGCAGTACTTC
>-|TRBD1|TRBJ2-7|TRBV6-5
CASSYSPGQGIEQYF
TGTGCCAGCAGTTACTCCCCGGGACAGGGCATCGAGCAGTACTTC
>-|-|TRBJ1-2|TRBV12-3/TRBV12-4
CASSFDGRNYGYTF
TGTGCCAGCAGTTTCGACGGACGAAACTATGGCTACACCTTC
>few|-|TRBJ2-4|TRBV28
CASMEQILAKNIQYF
TGTGCCAGCATGGAACAGATACTAGCCAAAAACATTCAGTACTTC
>-|TRBD2|TRBJ2-1|TRBV9
CASSVAQTTSGPYNEQFF
TGTGCCAGCAGCGTAGCTCAAACGACTAGCGGGCCCTACAATGAGCAGTTCTTC
>few|TRBD1|TRBJ1-1|TRBV7-2
CASSFFGQGDEAFF
TGTGCCAGCAGTTTTTTTGGACAGGGGGATGAAGCTTTCTTT
>many|-|TRBJ1-1|TRBV12-3/TRBV12-4
CASSLSRQEAFF
TGTGCCAGCAGTTTAAGCCGCCAGGAAGCTTTCTTT
>-|TRBD1|TRBJ1-6|TRBV20-1
CSARQGQPMPLHF
TGCAGTGCTAGACAGGGACAGCCTATGCCCCTCCACTTT
>few|-|TRBJ2-7|TRBV24-1
CATSDLGADYEQYF
TGTGCCACCAGTGATTTAGGGGCAGACTACGAGCAGTACTTC
>-|TRBD1|TRBJ2-6|TRBV14
CASSQVRRQGAAGANVLTF
TGTGCCAGCAGCCAAGTGCGGAGACAGGGGGCGGCCGGGGCCAACGTCCTGACTTTC
>-|-|TRBJ2-7|TRBV20-1
CSARRLGAYEQYF
TGCAGTGCTAGACGTCTGGGGGCCTACGAGCAGTACTTC
>-|-|TRBJ2-1|TRBV6-2/TRBV6-3
CATQEGGSYNEQFF
TGTGCCACCCAAGAGGGGGGCTCCTACAATGAGCAGTTCTTC
>many|-|TRBJ2-3|TRBV19
CASRVSPTTDTQYF
TGTGCCAGTAGGGTATCCCCCACCACAGATACGCAGTATTTT
>few|TRBD1|TRBJ2-7|TRBV29-1
CSVGTGAHEQYF
TGCAGCGTTGGAACAGGGGCCCACGAGCAGTACTTC
>-|-|TRBJ2-2|TRBV12-3/TRBV12-4
CASKPWTEYTGELFF
TGTGCCAGCAAACCTTGGACAGAATACACCGGGGAGCTGTTTTTT
>few|-|TRBJ2-1|TRBV14
CASSQVRRGSYNEQFF
TGTGCCAGCAGCCAAGTTCGCAGGGGATCCTACAATGAGCAGTTCTTC
>-|-|TRBJ2-2|TRBV6-2/TRBV6-3
CASSRAGELFF
TGTGCCAGCAGTCGGGCCGGGGAGCTGTTTTTT
>-|-|TRBJ1-5|TRBV6-1
CASRPTSYSNQPQHF
TGTGCCAGCAGGCCCACCTCGTATAGCAATCAGCCCCAGCATTTT
>-|-|TRBJ2-5|TRBV7-8
CASSYGTPETQYF
TGTGCCAGCAGCTACGGGACTCCCGAGACCCAGTACTTC
>-|TRBD2|TRBJ2-1|TRBV20-1
CSARETSGRLNEQFF
TGCAGTGCTAGAGAGACTAGCGGGAGGCTTAATGAGCAGTTCTTC
>few|TRBD2|TRBJ2-2|TRBV30
CAWSILAGGWTGELFF
TGTGCCTGGAGTATACTAGCGGGAGGGTGGACCGGGGAGCTGTTTTTT
>-|-|TRBJ2-7|TRBV5-1
CASSLTLGTYEQYF
TGCGCCAGCAGCCTTACGTTGGGTACCTACGAGCAGTACTTC
>few|TRBD1|TRBJ2-2|TRBV12-3/TRBV12-4
CASSKQGMNTGELFF
TGTGCCAGCAGCAAACAGGGGATGAACACCGGGGAGCTGTTTTTT
>-|-|TRBJ2-2|TRBV29-1
CSVCGHSNTGELFF
TGCAGCGTTTGTGGGCACTCGAACACCGGGGAGCTGTTTTTT
>few|TRBD2|TRBJ2-1|TRBV14
CASSQDKGLVYNEQFF
TGTGCCAGCAGCCAAGATAAGGGACTAGTTTACAATGAGCAGTTCTTC
>many|TRBD2|TRBJ2-7|TRBV7-9
CASSSPTSGTNYEQYF
TGTGCCAGCAGCTCACCGACTAGCGGGACCAACTACGAGCAGTACTTC
>many|-|TRBJ1-2|TRBV27
CAAGGFYGYTF
TGTGCCGCGGGGGGCTTCTATGGCTACACCTTC
>-|-|TRBJ2-1|TRBV24-1
CATATPYNEQFF
TGTGCCACCGCGACGCCTTACAATGAGCAGTTCTTC
>-|-|TRBJ2-7|TRBV6-2/TRBV6-3
CASSDDDSGPYEQYF
TGTGCCAGCAGTGATGACGACTCAGGACCCTACGAGCAGTACTTC
>-|TRBD1|TRBJ2-7|TRBV12-3/TRBV12-4
CASSTQGAPYDEQYF
TGTGCCAGCAGCACACAGGGGGCCCCCTACGACGAGCAGTACTTC
>many|TRBD1|TRBJ2-7|TRBV2
CASSGTGTYEQYF
TGTGCCAGCAGTGGGACAGGGACCTACGAGCAGTACTTC
>-|-|TRBJ1-4|TRBV30
CAWSVGGGHEKLFF
TGTGCCTGGAGTGTAGGCGGTGGGCATGAAAAACTGTTTTTT
>few|TRBD2|TRBJ2-1|TRBV7-9
CASTLAGGLSNEQFF
TGTGCCAGCACCCTAGCGGGGGGGCTCTCCAATGAGCAGTTCTTC
>many|TRBD2|TRBJ2-1|TRBV10-3
CAISEGTSGFNEQFF
TGTGCCATCAGTGAAGGGACTAGCGGATTCAATGAGCAGTTCTTC
>-|-|TRBJ1-2|TRBV5-1
CASSLARSGDGYTF
TGCGCCAGCAGCTTGGCCAGGTCCGGAGATGGCTACACCTTC
>many|-|TRBJ1-4|TRBV25-1
CASSEYRQGRKLFF
TGTGCCAGCAGTGAATACAGGCAGGGGCGGAAACTGTTTTTT
>many|TRBD2|TRBJ2-1|TRBV2
CASSAGLAPSYNEQFF
TGTGCCAGCAGTGCCGGACTAGCGCCCTCCTACAATGAGCAGTTCTTC
>few|TRBD1|TRBJ2-7|TRBV5-1
CASSAAGTGTLRIYEQYF
TGCGCCAGCAGCGCGGCCGGGACAGGAACTTTGCGGATATACGAGCAGTACTTC
>few|-|TRBJ2-7|TRBV27
CASGLLGRYEQYF
TGTGCCAGCGGCCTACTAGGGCGCTACGAGCAGTACTTC
>-|TRBD2|TRBJ2-1|TRBV20-1
CSASHASGGALNEQFF
TGCAGTGCTAGCCATGCCAGCGGGGGGGCTCTGAATGAGCAGTTCTTC
>-|-|TRBJ2-6|TRBV7-2
CASSLVGISGANVLTF
TGTGCCAGCAGCTTAGTAGGTATCTCTGGGGCCAACGTCCTGACTTTC
>-|-|TRBJ2-5|TRBV6-5
CASSYPRRGVETQYF
TGTGCCAGCAGTTACCCCAGAAGGGGGGTGGAGACCCAGTACTTC
>-|-|TRBJ2-1|TRBV7-8
CASSKGPPQGGRQFF
TGTGCCAGCAGCAAGGGACCTCCTCAGGGGGGCCGGCAGTTCTTC
>-|-|TRBJ2-5|TRBV4-1
CASSQGGADPETQYF
TGCGCCAGCAGCCAAGGGGGGGCAGATCCAGAGACCCAGTACTTC
>-|-|TRBJ1-2|TRBV28
CASRDQSLYGYTF
TGTGCCAGCAGGGATCAGTCCCTCTATGGCTACACCTTC
>many|-|TRBJ2-1|TRBV6-1
CASSEHQSSYNEQFF
TGTGCCAGCAGTGAACACCAGAGCTCCTACAATGAGCAGTTCTTC
>-|-|TRBJ2-5|TRBV12-3/TRBV12-4
CASSPAVGGGKTQYF
TGTGCCAGCAGTCCGGCCGTGGGGGGCGGGAAGACCCAGTACTTC
>many|-|TRBJ2-1|TRBV7-2
CASSLAAGEQFF
TGTGCCAGCAGCTTAGCAGCGGGCGAGCAGTTCTTC
>-|-|TRBJ2-4|TRBV3-1
CASSQMGLAEAKNIQYF
TGTGCCAGCAGCCAGATGGGACTCGCCGAGGCCAAAAACATTCAGTACTTC
>few|-|TRBJ1-2|TRBV2
CASSGEVRGIGYTF
TGTGCCAGCAGTGGGGAAGTTCGGGGGATTGGCTACACCTTC
>-|-|TRBJ2-7|TRBV5-1
CASSRGQSRPYEQYF
TGCGCCAGCAGCCGTGGACAGTCAAGACCCTACGAGCAGTACTTC
>many|-|TRBJ1-2|TRBV4-1
CASSQPTRGGGYTF
TGCGCCAGCAGCCAACCGACCAGGGGCGGTGGCTACACCTTC
>many|-|TRBJ2-7|TRBV27
CASSLSGGYTYEQYF
TGTGCCAGCAGTTTATCGGGCGGTTATACCTACGAGCAGTACTTC